This passage covers 9 T cell receptor beta chains from one sample sequenced in a study of CD8+ T cells in alopecia areata. cDNA reverse transcribed from extracted RNA served as the sequencing template. This table comes from immunoSEQ multiplex PCR, and its TCRdb copy is limited to in-frame clones, with some not included. The sample yields about 150,000 clones, about 89% seen once. This material consisted of CD8+ T cells sorted from blood, taken at week 0. The receptors stem from a human donor with alopecia areata.

This clone was detected a few times. In the same sample, other DNA sequences code for this CDR3. This chain joins TRBV9 and TRBJ2-1; D call uncertain. Germline V gives CDR1 SGDLS, CDR2 YYNGEE. The length of the CDR3 is 13 residues. V shed 0 bases and J shed 4 bases, with 5 bases lying between them. In DNA, the CDR3 is TGTGCCAGCAGCGTAGACAGTTACAATGAGCAGTTCTTC. This sequence encodes CASSVDSYNEQFF. The full variable domain, in which reference TRBV9 and TRBJ2-1 provide the parts outside the CDR3, is DSGVTQTPKHLITATGQRVTLRCSPRSGDLSVYWYQQSLDQGLQFLIQYYNGEERAKGNILERFSAQQFPDLHSELNLSSLELGDSALYFCASSVDSYNEQFFGPGTRLTVL.

The rearrangement joins TRBV27 to TRBJ2-5; the D gene could be TRBD1 or TRBD2 (5 bases each). V lost 5 bases and J 5 bases, leaving 18 bases between the germline ends. This CDR3 spans 15 amino acids. Germline CDR1 MNHEY, CDR2 SMNVEV (reference sequence). CDR3 DNA: TGTGCCAGCAGTCCATGGGACCCCCTCCGGGAGACCCAGTACTTC. Translation: CASSPWDPLRETQYF.

The genes are TRBV10-2 and TRBJ1-4; no definite D call. This CDR3 is 20 amino acids long. V gave up 2 bases and J gave up 3 bases, with 25 bases separating them. From germline, CDR1 is WSHSY and CDR2 SAAADI. The CDR3 DNA is TGCGCCAGCAGTGAGACTCGACCGGGCAGAAGATATGCTCCTAATGAAAAACTGTTTTTT. Translating it yields CASSETRPGRRYAPNEKLFF.

The V gene is TRBV29-1, the J gene TRBJ2-1, with 8 bases that match TRBD1. The V and J ends lost 6 bases and 4 bases, in that order; junction bases with no gene match: 5. The CDR3 is 13 residues long. The germline V gene encodes CDR1 SQVTM and CDR2 ANQGSEA. CDR3 sequence (DNA): TGCAGCGTCGGAGGACAGGGATACAATGAGCAGTTCTTC. This translates into CSVGGQGYNEQFF.

V gene TRBV5-4 combines with J gene TRBJ1-2; 8 bases agree with TRBD1. The CDR3 is 15 amino acids. The ends lost 3 bases at V and 1 base at J; junction bases unmatched: 5. The V gene's germline CDR1 is SGHNT and CDR2 YYREEE (reference sequence). CDR3 amino acids: CASSSEGQGNYGYTF. CDR3 bases: TGTGCCAGCAGCTCAGAAGGACAGGGTAACTATGGCTACACCTTC.

This clone has only one observation. The rearrangement uses TRBV4-2 and TRBJ1-4; D perhaps matches TRBD1 (5 bases). Trimming stripped 0 bases from V and 0 bases from J, with 23 bases between. This CDR3 region has 21 residues. In germline, CDR1 is LGHNA, CDR2 YNFKEQ. CDR3 DNA sequence: TGTGCCAGCAGCCAAGAGCACCTCCCGGGGACCGCCGTTGCAACTAATGAAAAACTGTTTTTT. Its protein product is CASSQEHLPGTAVATNEKLFF.

This rearrangement joins TRBV27 to TRBJ2-3, with D perhaps matching TRBD2 (5 bases). The germline V gene has CDR1 MNHEY and CDR2 SMNVEV (reference sequence). This CDR3 is 17 amino acids long. V gave up 4 bases and J gave up 4 bases, with 21 bases separating them. CDR3 in amino acids: CASSSLVSFAGPDTQYF. CDR3 nucleotides: TGTGCCAGCAGTTCCCTGGTGTCGTTCGCGGGTCCAGATACGCAGTATTTT.

The count of this clone is one. The germline gene is not matched at one end of the junction; a read error may be the cause. The V and J genes are TRBV6-6 and TRBJ2-3, with TRBD1 matching over 9 bases. Germline CDR1 MNHNY, CDR2 SVGAGI (reference sequence). The CDR3 is made up of 13 amino acids. CDR3 DNA sequence: TGTGCCACCAAGGGACAGGGCACAGATATGCAGTATTTT. Amino acids: CATKGQGTDMQYF.

This clone was found once. The chain carries TRBV29-1 and TRBJ2-3, with 11 bases fitting TRBD2. Losses at the gene ends were 0 bases for V and 4 bases for J; bases not matched to a gene: 6. Germline loops: CDR1 SQVTM, CDR2 ANQGSEA. The CDR3 covers 16 residues. The CDR3 is CSVEDGLAGDPDTQYF. The DNA for the CDR3 is TGCAGCGTTGAAGACGGACTAGCGGGTGACCCAGATACGCAGTATTTT.